One sample yielded the 30 T cell receptor beta chains listed below, sequenced in a study of T cells in localized non-small cell lung cancer. Generated by immunoSEQ multiplex PCR, the TCRdb table keeps only in-frame clones and is missing some. The sample has 1,500 to 2,000 clones, 29% seen once. Sequenced here: normal lung tissue next to the tumor, sampled before any cancer treatment. All receptors come from a woman aged 35 to 69 with stage III lung adenocarcinoma.

This clone was observed a handful of times. The rearrangement links TRBV7-5 to TRBJ2-6; TRBD2 reflects the table's D call only, with no check against the DNA. TRBV7-5 is a listed pseudogene. CDR3 length: 18 residues. CDR3 loop: CASSTRVGGYSGANVLTF. In DNA form, the CDR3 reads TGTGCCAGCAGCACGCGGGTCGGCGGATACTCTGGGGCCAACGTCCTGACTTTC.

The genes are TRBV6-8 and TRBJ1-1, with 8 bases matching TRBD1. CDR3 length equals 13 residues. Germline loops: CDR1 MNHGY, CDR2 SAAAGT. V lost 6 bases to trimming and J lost 4 bases; unmatched junction nucleotides: 4. CDR3 sequence (DNA): TGTGCCAGCAGCTACGACAGGGGCACTGAAGCTTTCTTT. It codes for CASSYDRGTEAFF.

The chain joins TRBV6-8 to TRBJ2-7, with 10 bases matching TRBD2. Germline CDR1 reads MNHGY; CDR2 reads SAAAGT. This CDR3 region has 16 residues. V lost 5 bases to trimming and J lost 3 bases; unmatched junction nucleotides: 10. The CDR3 region is CASSGLTSGKGYEQYF. The CDR3 DNA reads TGTGCCAGCAGTGGCCTCACTAGCGGGAAGGGCTACGAGCAGTACTTC.

J is TRBJ1-4 and V is TRBV5-1, with D perhaps TRBD1 (6 bases). Trimming took 5 bases from V and 6 from J, leaving 14 bases between them. The CDR3 runs to 14 residues. Germline CDR1 and CDR2: SGHRS and YFSETQ. The CDR3 DNA sequence: TGCGCCAGCAGAGATGGGGGGCGGGATGAAAAACTGTTTTTT. As protein: CASRDGGRDEKLFF. The variable domain in full, with the rest retrieved from reference TRBV5-1 and TRBJ1-4, is KAGVTQTPRYLIKTRGQQVTLSCSPISGHRSVSWYQQTPGQGLQFLFEYFSETQRNKGNFPGRFSGRQFSNSRSEMNVSTLELGDSALYLCASRDGGRDEKLFFGSGTQLSVL.

This chain connects TRBV15 to TRBJ1-2, with D tentatively TRBD1 (5 bases). CDR3 size: 15 residues. The germline CDR1 and CDR2 sequences are LNHNV and YYDKDF (reference sequence). Trimming stripped 1 base from V and 7 bases from J, with 16 bases between. The CDR3 bases are TGTGCCACCAGCAGAGTACAGGCAGTAGGGTTTGGCTACACCTTC. This codes for CATSRVQAVGFGYTF.

This clone is categorized as medium-sized (0.01 to 0.1%). J is TRBJ1-4 and V is TRBV7-2; TRBD1 agrees at 7 bases. In germline, CDR1 is SGHTA, CDR2 FQGNSA. The CDR3 is 13 amino acids. The trim removed 4 bases at V and 8 bases at J, leaving 4 bases unmatched. This CDR3 reads CASSWAGGEKLFF. CDR3 bases: TGTGCCAGCAGCTGGGCAGGGGGAGAAAAACTGTTTTTT.

The rearrangement links TRBV6-8 to TRBJ1-2, with 8 bases that match TRBD1. V gave up 10 bases and J gave up 3 bases; unmatched junction bases: 10. The CDR3 contains 14 residues. CDR1 and CDR2 (germline): MNHGY, SAAAGT. The CDR3 DNA is TGTGCCATCAGAGCTCCGGGACAGGACTATGGCTACACCTTC. Its protein product is CAIRAPGQDYGYTF.

The genes are TRBV30 and TRBJ1-6, with D unclear. Trimming shortened V by 5 bases and J by 7 bases, and 21 bases separated the two germline ends. Looked up from germline, CDR1 is GTSNPN and CDR2 is SVGIG (reference sequence). This CDR3 has 16 residues. CDR3 region: CAWDREAGRGNSPLHF. The CDR3 region has the DNA TGTGCCTGGGACCGGGAGGCCGGTCGGGGAAATTCACCCCTCCACTTT.

Relative to its sample, this clone is medium-sized (0.01 to 0.1%). The J gene is TRBJ1-2, the V gene TRBV11-3; D unresolved. The germline V gene has CDR1 SGHNT and CDR2 YENEEA. This CDR3 has 14 residues. Trimming removed 1 base at V and 2 bases at J, with 8 bases between. In DNA, the CDR3 is TGTGCCAGCAGCTTAGTAGGACCAAACTATGGCTACACCTTC. Translating gives CASSLVGPNYGYTF.

In its sample, this clone was seen once. Here the CDR3 reads CASSRVEGIGYTF. The CDR3 DNA sequence: TGTGCCAGCAGCCGGGTGGAGGGGATTGGCTACACCTTC. This chain joins TRBV14 and TRBJ1-2; tentatively, D is TRBD1 (5 bases). Germline V lookup: CDR1 SGHDN, CDR2 FVKESK. The CDR3 consists of 13 residues. Trimming shortened V by 4 bases and J by 7 bases, and 13 bases separated the two germline ends.

The gene calls are TRBV28 and TRBJ1-2, with a weak D call TRBD1 (6 bases). Trimming stripped 7 bases from V and 5 bases from J, with 14 bases between. This CDR3 is 13 amino acids long. Per germline, CDR1 MDHEN and CDR2 SYDVKM. The CDR3 DNA is TGTGCCAGCACCGGGACATCTTTGTATGGCTACACCTTC. Its protein is CASTGTSLYGYTF.

The gene calls are TRBV28 and TRBJ1-5, with unresolved D. Looked up from germline, CDR1 is MDHEN and CDR2 is SYDVKM. This CDR3 contains 15 residues. Between the trimmed V and J ends, which lost 5 bases and 3 bases, there was a span of 14 bases. The CDR3 sequence: CASSPPGFSNQPQHF. The CDR3 region has the DNA TGTGCCAGCAGTCCCCCCGGGTTTTCCAATCAGCCCCAGCATTTT.

This clone has only a few counts. The chain recombines TRBV12-5 with TRBJ2-1; 13 bases line up with TRBD2. Trimming removed 6 bases from V and 9 bases from J; junction bases left unmatched: 14. The CDR3 is 17 amino acids. The germline V gene encodes CDR1 LGHNT and CDR2 FRNRAP. CDR3 region: CASGLAPTSGGGSEQFF. CDR3 in DNA: TGTGCTAGTGGCCTGGCCCCTACTAGCGGGGGGGGAAGTGAGCAGTTCTTC.

The chain uses TRBV19 and TRBJ2-2, with 10 bases aligning to TRBD2. This CDR3 is 13 amino acids long. CDR1 LNHDA and CDR2 SQIVND come from the germline V gene (reference sequence). Unmatched junction bases numbered 5, after V lost 10 bases and J lost 6 bases. The chain's CDR3 is CATSGGPAGELFF. For the CDR3, the DNA is TGTGCCACTAGCGGGGGTCCGGCCGGGGAGCTGTTTTTT.

In its sample, this clone ranks as medium-sized. The chain joins TRBV11-3 to TRBJ1-1; D remains ambiguous. The germline V gene encodes CDR1 SGHNT and CDR2 YENEEA. CDR3 length equals 14 residues. V shed 1 base and J shed 4 bases, with 10 bases lying between them. The CDR3 reads CASSLGGWGTEAFF. In DNA, the CDR3 is TGTGCCAGCAGCTTAGGAGGCTGGGGCACTGAAGCTTTCTTT. Together with reference TRBV11-3 and TRBJ1-1, the CDR3 gives the full variable domain: EAGVVQSPRYKIIEKKQPVAFWCNPISGHNTLYWYLQNLGQGPELLIRYENEEAVDDSQLPKDRFSAERLKGVDSTLKIQPAELGDSAVYLCASSLGGWGTEAFFGQGTRLTVV.

The rearrangement joins TRBV6-8 to TRBJ2-7; TRBD2 agrees at 9 bases. Germline V CDR1 and CDR2: MNHGY, SAAAGT. The J segment lost 2 bases and the V segment lost 0 bases, leaving 11 bases of the junction unmatched. The CDR3 loop spans 18 amino acids. The CDR3 DNA follows: TGTGCCAGCAGTTACTCGATGTTCGGCGGGACTAGCACCTACGAGCAGTACTTC. The encoded protein is CASSYSMFGGTSTYEQYF.

This clone is classed as medium-sized. V and J are TRBV11-3 and TRBJ1-5; 7 nucleotides line up with TRBD1. Germline CDR1 SGHNT, CDR2 YENEEA. V dropped 5 bases and J dropped 3; count of bases not matched to a gene: 4. CDR3 length equals 14 residues. CDR3 nucleotide sequence: TGTGCCAGCAGCCCGGGACAGCCCAATCAGCCCCAGCATTTT. This translates into CASSPGQPNQPQHF.

The gene calls are TRBV28 and TRBJ1-1; D is unresolved. With 2 bases removed from V and 4 bases from J, the gap between germline ends came to 11 bases. The CDR3 has 14 amino acids. Germline CDR1 MDHEN, CDR2 SYDVKM. In nucleotides, the CDR3 is TGTGCCAGCAGTTTACCCGGACTGATCACTGAAGCTTTCTTT. This encodes CASSLPGLITEAFF.

The CDR3 here is CASSQGLASAEQFF. CDR3 bases: TGTGCCAGCAGTCAGGGACTAGCATCGGCTGAGCAGTTCTTC. V usage is TRBV7-6 and J usage is TRBJ2-1; 9 bases are a match to TRBD2. CDR3 size: 14 residues. Germline lookup yields CDR1 SGHVS and CDR2 FNYEAQ. The V segment lost 6 bases and the J segment 9 bases; nucleotides outside the gene matches: 9.

The genes are TRBV19 and TRBJ1-1; possibly TRBD1 for D (6 bases). Between the trimmed V and J ends, which lost 3 bases and 3 bases, there was a span of 14 bases. Germline CDR1 is LNHDA and CDR2 is SQIVND (reference sequence). This CDR3 is built from 15 residues. CDR3: CASSIQGKLYTEAFF. CDR3 nucleotide sequence: TGTGCCAGTAGTATTCAGGGGAAGTTGTACACTGAAGCTTTCTTT.

This clone has only a few counts. The CDR3 DNA reads as TGTGCCAGCAGCTTGGCTACAGCGGGGGACTATGGCTACACCTTC. It translates to CASSLATAGDYGYTF. The V and J genes are TRBV11-3 and TRBJ1-2, with TRBD1 as a possible D gene (5 bases). Deletions cut 3 bases from V and 3 bases from J, with 14 bases between. This CDR3 is 15 amino acids long. Germline V CDR1 and CDR2: SGHNT, YENEEA.

The chain uses TRBV18 and TRBJ2-7; 8 nucleotides line up with TRBD1. Germline lookup yields CDR1 KGHSH and CDR2 LQKENI. This CDR3 comprises 15 residues. V gave up 2 bases and J gave up 2 bases; unmatched junction bases: 5. This chain's CDR3 is CASSPGQGTTYEQYF. CDR3 bases: TGTGCCAGCTCACCAGGACAGGGTACGACCTACGAGCAGTACTTC.

This clone was detected a few times. This sequence joins TRBV15 and TRBJ2-2; no clear D gene. This CDR3 comprises 14 residues. V was trimmed by 0 bases and J by 7 bases, leaving 9 bases between them. CDR1 is LNHNV and CDR2 is YYDKDF in the germline V gene (reference sequence). CDR3 in DNA: TGTGCCACCAGCAGAGATTCTCGGATCGGGGAGCTGTTTTTT. Its translation is CATSRDSRIGELFF.

This clone is categorized as large (0.1 to 1%). The chain carries TRBV11-3 and TRBJ2-5, with D perhaps being TRBD1 or TRBD2 (6 bases each). Germline CDR1 SGHNT, CDR2 YENEEA. The ends were cut back, 5 bases at V and 5 bases at J, with 15 bases in the middle. The CDR3 sequence is 14 residues long. CDR3 loop: CASSPPRGRETQYF. Written as DNA, the CDR3 is TGTGCCAGCAGCCCCCCCCGGGGGCGGGAGACCCAGTACTTC.

This chain joins TRBV6-8 and TRBJ2-7, with 10 bases aligning to TRBD1. The CDR3 has 16 residues. The V segment lost 10 bases and the J segment 4 bases; nucleotides outside the gene matches: 16. Germline loops: CDR1 MNHGY, CDR2 SAAAGT. The DNA of the CDR3 is TGTGCCATCAGGCACCGGGACAGGGGCAACGGATACGAGCAGTACTTC. It translates to CAIRHRDRGNGYEQYF.

In its sample, this clone was seen a few times. The CDR3 region has the DNA TGTGCCAGCAGTTCTACACCGATGGACAGGGGCCGCTACCGCTCCTATAATTCACCCCTCCACTTT. Protein sequence: CASSSTPMDRGRYRSYNSPLHF. The chain has TRBV16 and TRBJ1-6, with 9 nucleotides matching TRBD1. The CDR3 covers 22 residues. The junction had 21 bases not matched to a gene; V was cut back by 6 bases and J by 0 bases. The germline V gene has CDR1 KGHSY and CDR2 FQNENV.

This clone was seen once. The V and J genes are TRBV18 and TRBJ1-3, with TRBD1 identical over 7 bases. The CDR3 loop spans 15 amino acids. Germline CDR1 and CDR2: KGHSH and LQKENI. With 5 bases clipped from V and 5 bases from J, the junction kept 9 bases outside the gene matches. CDR3 sequence reads: CASSSRQGRRNTIYF. The CDR3 coding sequence is TGTGCCAGCTCATCTCGACAGGGACGGAGAAACACCATATATTTT.

This clone came up a few times. J is TRBJ1-5 and V is TRBV15; the D gene is possibly TRBD1 (5 bases). This CDR3 is 15 amino acids long. Germline V CDR1 and CDR2: LNHNV, YYDKDF (reference sequence). V was shortened by 1 base and J by 6 bases, with 13 bases between the two germline ends. This CDR3 is CATSRGVGGIQPQHF. As DNA, the CDR3 is TGTGCCACCAGCAGAGGAGTCGGGGGGATTCAGCCCCAGCATTTT.

This clone has only a few counts. The CDR3 loop reads CASSLRSGRIYEQYF. DNA of the CDR3: TGTGCCAGCAGCTTAAGGAGCGGGAGAATCTACGAGCAGTACTTC. The chain carries TRBV11-3 and TRBJ2-7; 8 bases match TRBD2. V gave up 2 bases and J gave up 3 bases; unmatched junction bases: 6. CDR1 is SGHNT, CDR2 YENEEA, per germline. The CDR3 spans 15 residues.

Relative to its sample, this clone is medium-sized. The V gene is TRBV11-3, the J gene TRBJ2-1; 10 bases agree with TRBD1. Unmatched junction bases numbered 12, after V lost 5 bases and J lost 8 bases. This CDR3 has 16 residues. CDR1 SGHNT and CDR2 YENEEA come from the germline V gene. CDR3 protein: CASSPDSTGTGDEQFF. Here the CDR3 DNA reads TGTGCCAGCAGCCCAGACTCTACCGGGACAGGGGATGAGCAGTTCTTC.